This TCR beta chain is drawn from a study of blood T cells in healthy people across ages. CDR3 length equals 17 residues. Per germline, CDR1 SGHRS and CDR2 YFSETQ. The J segment lost 0 bases and the V segment lost 4 bases, leaving 3 bases of the junction unmatched. Study-level results: Age brought a roughly linear fall in TCR beta diversity measured per million T cells. Any conclusive comparison of naive versus antigen-experienced cells was prevented by using unsorted PBMCs.

The authors drew 8.5 to 10 milliliters of peripheral blood from each donor. Concerning this clonotype itself: Its antigen is not identified.

Then a second PCR, running roughly 6 to 11 cycles, was carried out with a sample-barcoded 5' primer and a J-beta primer mix. Every cDNA molecule carried a tag from a template-switch adaptor bearing 12 random nucleotides. TCRdb redid the calling of the 5' RACE reads with MiXCR, one entry per CDR3 protein. The table lists about 1.6 million distinct CDR3 sequences, 34% of them singletons. The source of this sequence is a woman aged 30 to 39 in good health. Material: blood. The chain combines TRBV5-1 with TRBJ2-1, with 14 positions matching TRBD2. For the CDR3, the DNA is TGCGCCAGCAGCACCGGGACTAGCGGGAGCTCCTACAATGAGCAGTTCTTC. Protein: CASSTGTSGSSYNEQFF.